One sample yielded the 23 T cell receptor beta chains listed below, sequenced in a study of Graves' ophthalmopathy and Graves' hyperthyroidism. As the template, RNA transcripts were used to amplify TCR beta CDR3 regions. First-round RT-PCR used HTBI primers; second-round multiplex PCR followed. TCRdb used MiXCR to reprocess the multiplex PCR reads, holding one entry per CDR3 protein. The table includes approximately 640,000 distinct CDR3 sequences, more than 40% detected once. The material sequenced was peripheral blood. The source is an adult man with Graves' ophthalmopathy.

Concerning this clonotype itself: Sequence at one end of the junction differs from germline and may be a read error. This sequence joins TRBV10-3 and TRBJ2-7; possible D gene TRBD1, 6 bases. The CDR3 loop spans 14 amino acids. Per germline, CDR1 ENHRY and CDR2 SYGVKD. CDR3 DNA: TGTGCCAGCAGTTACTCACAGGGAATCTACGAGCAGTACTTC. Amino acids: CASSYSQGIYEQYF.

The gene calls are TRBV2 and TRBJ2-7; TRBD1 aligns across 7 bases. The CDR3 length is 15 residues. Per the germline V gene, CDR1 is SNHLY and CDR2 is FYNNEI. V trimming: 6 bases; J trimming: 2 bases; junction bases outside the gene matches: 10. The CDR3 here is CASSVTGTATYEQYF. DNA of the CDR3: TGTGCCAGCAGCGTTACCGGGACAGCCACCTACGAGCAGTACTTC.

V is TRBV25-1 and J is TRBJ1-4; D remains ambiguous. The CDR3 sequence is 14 residues long. V shed 4 bases and J shed 7 bases, with 13 bases lying between them. The germline V gene has CDR1 MGHDK and CDR2 SYGVNS. CDR3 sequence: CASSVREATEKLFF. The DNA for the CDR3 is TGTGCCAGCAGTGTTCGGGAGGCCACTGAAAAACTGTTTTTT.

The table lists this clonotype with many counts. The chain carries TRBV7-9 and TRBJ1-4, with TRBD1 matching 9 bases. Germline loops: CDR1 SEHNR, CDR2 FQNEAQ (reference sequence). The V and J ends lost 6 bases and 0 bases, in that order; junction bases with no gene match: 14. The CDR3 sequence is 19 residues long. The CDR3 protein is CASSYYYGQGRATNEKLFF. In nucleotides, the CDR3 is TGTGCCAGCAGTTATTACTACGGACAGGGGAGGGCAACTAATGAAAAACTGTTTTTT.

This clonotype was seen only a few times. This chain connects TRBV7-8 to TRBJ1-5, with D hard to call. Trimming took 5 bases from V and 7 from J, leaving 18 bases between them. Germline V gene lookup returns CDR1 SGHVS and CDR2 FQNEAQ. CDR3 length: 15 amino acids. The CDR3 spells CASSAGRWKRQPQHF. CDR3 in DNA: TGTGCCAGCAGCGCGGGCAGGTGGAAGAGGCAGCCCCAGCATTTT.

This clonotype appeared many times. The chain combines TRBV20-1 with TRBJ1-5; D uncertain. This CDR3 comprises 13 residues. The germline V gene has CDR1 DFQATT and CDR2 SNEGSKA (reference sequence). V was shortened by 0 bases and J by 7 bases, with 10 bases between the two germline ends. The CDR3 here is CSAREKVSQPQHF. The CDR3 DNA follows: TGCAGTGCTAGAGAAAAGGTCAGCCAGCCCCAGCATTTT.

The gene calls are TRBV6-5 and TRBJ2-5; 16 positions match TRBD2. The CDR3 sequence is 18 residues long. Germline lookup yields CDR1 MNHEY and CDR2 SVGAGI. Germline trimming cut 2 bases from V and 2 bases from J; bases unmatched to any gene: 5. The CDR3 spells CASSYPPGLAGGQETQYF. The CDR3 DNA is TGTGCCAGCAGTTACCCACCGGGACTAGCGGGAGGGCAAGAGACCCAGTACTTC.

This clonotype was counted ten times or more. J is TRBJ2-7 and V is TRBV29-1, with unresolved D. Trimming cost V 1 base and J 5 bases, with 9 bases left between them. The CDR3 consists of 12 residues. In germline, CDR1 is SQVTM, CDR2 ANQGSEA. The CDR3 protein is CSVEVRQDEQYF. DNA for the CDR3: TGCAGCGTTGAAGTGAGGCAGGACGAGCAGTACTTC.

This rearrangement joins TRBV10-3 to TRBJ2-6; TRBD2 aligns across 8 bases. CDR3 length: 12 residues. CDR1 is ENHRY, CDR2 SYGVKD, per germline. CDR3 sequence reads: CASGTGANVLTF. The CDR3 nucleotides read TGTGCTAGCGGGACTGGGGCCAACGTCCTGACTTTC.

J is TRBJ1-2 and V is TRBV29-1, with a tentative D call TRBD1 (6 bases). The V and J ends lost 5 bases and 8 bases respectively, with 15 bases between them. Germline V CDR1 and CDR2: SQVTM, ANQGSEA. The length of the CDR3 is 12 residues. As DNA, the CDR3 is TGCAGCGTTTCTGGGGGCCAGAGCGGCTACACCTTC. This codes for CSVSGGQSGYTF.

This clonotype was observed at least ten times. The J gene is TRBJ1-5, the V gene TRBV12-3 or TRBV12-4, with 10 bases lining up with TRBD1. After removal of 3 bases from V and 0 bases from J, the junction contained 5 bases not matched to a gene. This CDR3 contains 17 residues. CDR3 bases: TGTGCCAGCAGTTTCGGGACAGGGGCATATAGCAATCAGCCCCAGCATTTT. This sequence encodes CASSFGTGAYSNQPQHF.

With respect to this clonotype: With a much larger clone just one base away, this may be a read error. The rearrangement links TRBV7-2 to TRBJ2-2; maybe TRBD1 (6 bases). Per the germline V gene, CDR1 is SGHTA and CDR2 is FQGNSA. The CDR3 extends over 15 amino acids. The CDR3 loop is CASSSGQLNTGELVF. CDR3 bases: TGTGCCAGCAGCTCGGGACAATTGAACACCGGGGAGCTGGTTTTT.

This clonotype was found many times. The chain employs TRBV5-6 and TRBJ1-2, with D unresolved. The ends were cut back, 0 bases at V and 4 bases at J, with 7 bases in the middle. The length of the CDR3 is 13 residues. The germline V gene has CDR1 SGHDT and CDR2 YYEEEE. The CDR3, as DNA: TGTGCCAGCAGCTTGGAGGCTATCTATGGCTACACCTTC. Translated: CASSLEAIYGYTF.

Many counts were recorded for this clonotype. J is TRBJ1-1 and V is TRBV24-1; D perhaps matches TRBD1 (5 bases). CDR3 size: 15 residues. The germline V gene has CDR1 KGHDR and CDR2 SFDVKD. V was pared by 4 bases and J by 6 bases, with 17 bases between. The CDR3 spells CATSDTDSEQAEAFF. CDR3 in DNA: TGTGCCACCAGTGACACAGACAGCGAGCAGGCTGAAGCTTTCTTT.

V and J are TRBV5-1 and TRBJ1-1, with no clear D. The CDR3 has 16 amino acids. With 1 base removed from V and 1 base from J, the gap between germline ends came to 14 bases. Looked up from germline, CDR1 is SGHRS and CDR2 is YFSETQ. The CDR3 nucleotides are TGCGCCAGCAGCTTGTCGGTAGAGTGGGGGAACACTGAAGCTTTCTTT. It codes for CASSLSVEWGNTEAFF.

This clonotype was picked up a small number of times. V gene TRBV3-1 combines with J gene TRBJ1-1; 7 bases line up with TRBD1. CDR3 length equals 15 residues. Germline loops: CDR1 LGHDT, CDR2 YNNKEL (reference sequence). V was clipped by 0 bases and J by 6 bases; unmatched bases: 7. CDR3 region: CASSQDFGGQSEAFF. The CDR3 DNA is TGTGCCAGCAGCCAAGATTTCGGGGGACAGTCTGAAGCTTTCTTT.

This clonotype was recorded many times. The chain combines TRBV25-1 with TRBJ1-4, with D possibly TRBD1 on 5 matching bases. CDR3 size: 13 residues. Germline loops: CDR1 MGHDK, CDR2 SYGVNS. The V end was cut by 6 bases, the J end by 8 bases, with 13 bases between. The CDR3 sequence: CASRSQGDEKLFF. CDR3 DNA sequence: TGTGCCAGCAGATCTCAGGGTGACGAAAAACTGTTTTTT.

In its sample, this clonotype was seen many times. The chain links TRBV29-1 to TRBJ1-2, with 10 positions matching TRBD1. There are 16 residues in the CDR3. CDR1 is SQVTM, CDR2 ANQGSEA, per germline. V shed 0 bases and J 5 bases; nucleotides not matched to a gene: 9. CDR3 region: CSVEENDRGLGYGYTF. In DNA form, the CDR3 reads TGCAGCGTTGAAGAAAACGACAGGGGGCTGGGATATGGCTACACCTTC.

The rearrangement links TRBV11-2 to TRBJ2-5; TRBD1 might be the D (6 bases). This CDR3 spans 15 amino acids. Germline CDR1 and CDR2: SGHAT and FQNNGV. The V end lost 1 base, the J end lost 5 bases, and 14 bases lay between the germline ends. The CDR3 DNA reads TGTGCCAGCAGCTTAGGTGCAGGGGAGTCCGAGACCCAGTACTTC. Translation: CASSLGAGESETQYF. The full variable domain, in which reference TRBV11-2 and TRBJ2-5 provide the parts outside the CDR3, is EAGVAQSPRYKIIEKRQSVAFWCNPISGHATLYWYQQILGQGPKLLIQFQNNGVVDDSQLPKDRFSAERLKGVDSTLKIQPAKLEDSAVYLCASSLGAGESETQYFGPGTRLLVL.

V is TRBV10-3 and J is TRBJ1-5; no firm D call. CDR3 size: 14 residues. Looked up from germline, CDR1 is ENHRY and CDR2 is SYGVKD. V lost 4 bases to trimming and J lost 7 bases, with 14 bases between them. The CDR3 coding sequence is TGTGCCATCAGTGCGTCTGTGGCGAAACAGCCCCAGCATTTT. This codes for CAISASVAKQPQHF.

This clonotype was found a few times. The chain joins TRBV6-6 to TRBJ2-7, with 11 bases identical to TRBD2. CDR1 is MNHNY and CDR2 is SVGAGI in the germline V gene (reference sequence). V dropped 2 bases and J dropped 4; count of bases not matched to a gene: 4. CDR3 length equals 15 residues. CDR3 in DNA: TGTGCCAGCAGTTACACGGGACTAGCGGCTTACGAGCAGTACTTC. Protein sequence: CASSYTGLAAYEQYF.

The rearrangement uses TRBV29-1 and TRBJ2-3; a weak D match, TRBD2 (5 bases). Germline values: CDR1 SQVTM, CDR2 ANQGSEA. The CDR3 has 14 amino acids. Trimming stripped 1 base from V and 0 bases from J, with 8 bases between. CDR3 in amino acids: CSVEGETSTDTQYF. Here the CDR3 DNA reads TGCAGCGTTGAAGGGGAGACTAGCACAGATACGCAGTATTTT.

The sample holds a few counts of this clonotype. The CDR3 reads CASSQGGVSETQYF. Written as DNA, the CDR3 is TGCGCCAGCAGCCAAGGCGGAGTATCGGAGACCCAGTACTTC. The V and J genes are TRBV4-3 and TRBJ2-5; the D is unclear. The V end was cut by 1 base, the J end by 5 bases, with 11 bases between. CDR1 and CDR2 (germline): LGHNA, YSLEER. The CDR3 has 14 residues.